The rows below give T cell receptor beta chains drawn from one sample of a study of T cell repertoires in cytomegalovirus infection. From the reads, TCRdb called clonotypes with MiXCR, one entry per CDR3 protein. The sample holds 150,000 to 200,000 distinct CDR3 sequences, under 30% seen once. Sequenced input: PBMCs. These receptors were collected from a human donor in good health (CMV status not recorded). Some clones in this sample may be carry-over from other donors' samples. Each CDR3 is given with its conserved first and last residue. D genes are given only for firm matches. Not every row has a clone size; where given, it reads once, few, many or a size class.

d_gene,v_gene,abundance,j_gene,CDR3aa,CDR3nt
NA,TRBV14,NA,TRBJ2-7,CASSQAGIRWYEQYF,TGTGCCAGCAGCCAAGCGGGGATTAGGTGGTACGAGCAGTACTTC
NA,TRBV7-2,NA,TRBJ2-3,CASSLEGEDTQYF,TGTGCCAGCAGCTTAGAGGGTGAGGATACGCAGTATTTT
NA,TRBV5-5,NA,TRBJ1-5,CASTEEGSSNQPQHF,TGTGCCAGCACCGAGGAGGGGAGTTCAAATCAGCCCCAGCATTTT
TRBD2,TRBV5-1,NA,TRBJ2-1,CASSFGTSLNYNEQFF,TGCGCCAGCAGCTTCGGGACTAGCCTAAACTACAATGAGCAGTTCTTC
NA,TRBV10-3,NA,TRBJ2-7,CAATTGSSYEQYF,TGTGCCGCAACTACAGGAAGCTCCTACGAGCAGTACTTC
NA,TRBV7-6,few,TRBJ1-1,CASSSRQGGEAFF,TGTGCTAGCAGCTCTAGACAAGGAGGTGAAGCTTTCTTT
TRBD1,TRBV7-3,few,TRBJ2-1,CASSVAGQGIHEQFF,TGTGCCAGCAGCGTGGCGGGACAGGGAATCCATGAGCAGTTCTTC
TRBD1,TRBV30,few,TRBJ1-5,CAWGTGGRQPQHF,TGTGCCTGGGGGACAGGGGGCCGTCAGCCCCAGCATTTT
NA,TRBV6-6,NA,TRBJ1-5,CASSYSRRQEQPQHF,TGTGCCAGCAGTTACTCGAGAAGACAGGAGCAGCCCCAGCATTTT
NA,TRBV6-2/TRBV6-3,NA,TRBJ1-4,CASSSQDLEKLFF,TGTGCCAGCAGTTCCCAAGACTTGGAAAAACTGTTTTTT
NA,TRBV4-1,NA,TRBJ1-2,CASSQEPPRRRTYGYTF,TGCGCCAGCAGCCAAGAACCACCGAGACGGCGGACCTATGGCTACACCTTC
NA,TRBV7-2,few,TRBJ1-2,CASSAMTETYGYTF,TGTGCCAGCAGCGCCATGACAGAGACCTATGGCTACACCTTC
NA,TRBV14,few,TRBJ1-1,CASSQDQGEAFF,TGTGCCAGCAGCCAAGATCAGGGAGAAGCTTTCTTT
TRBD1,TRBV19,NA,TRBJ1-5,CASSFGQGQQPQHF,TGTGCCAGTAGTTTCGGACAGGGACAACAGCCCCAGCATTTT
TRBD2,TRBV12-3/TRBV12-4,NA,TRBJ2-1,CASSRAPGLAELEQFF,TGTGCCAGCAGCCGGGCACCGGGACTAGCGGAGTTAGAGCAGTTCTTC
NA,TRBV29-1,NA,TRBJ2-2,CSVEGAGTGELFF,TGCAGCGTTGAAGGCGCCGGCACCGGGGAGCTGTTTTTT
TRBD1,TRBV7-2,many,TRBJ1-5,CASSPTGDSNQPQHF,TGTGCCAGCAGCCCCACAGGGGATAGCAATCAGCCCCAGCATTTT
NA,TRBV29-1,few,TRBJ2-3,CSVLRAGASTDTQYF,TGCAGCGTTCTGCGGGCGGGGGCGAGCACAGATACGCAGTATTTT
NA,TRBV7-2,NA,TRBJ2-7,CASSPLVEQYF,TGTGCCAGCAGCCCCCTTGTCGAGCAGTACTTC
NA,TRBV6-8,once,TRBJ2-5,CASSQGLETQYF,TGTGCCAGCAGTCAGGGGCTGGAGACCCAGTACTTC
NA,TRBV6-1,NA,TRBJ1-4,CASRAGMLGATNEKLFF,TGTGCCAGCAGGGCCGGGATGTTGGGTGCAACTAATGAAAAACTGTTTTTT
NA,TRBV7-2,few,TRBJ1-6,CASSPTHGELGYSPLHF,TGTGCCAGCAGCCCCACCCACGGAGAGTTAGGGTACTCACCCCTCCACTTT
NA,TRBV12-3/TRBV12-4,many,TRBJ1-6,CASSLRSYNSPLHF,TGTGCCAGCAGTTTAAGGTCCTATAATTCACCCCTCCACTTT
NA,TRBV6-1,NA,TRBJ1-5,CASSEPGVGQTQHF,TGTGCCAGCAGTGAACCGGGAGTCGGTCAGACCCAGCATTTT
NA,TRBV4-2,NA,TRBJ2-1,CASSQDRAGDDEQFF,TGTGCCAGCAGCCAAGATCGGGCAGGGGACGATGAGCAGTTCTTC
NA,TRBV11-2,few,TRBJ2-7,CASSLEIGHRTYEQYF,TGTGCCAGCAGCTTAGAAATTGGACACCGGACCTACGAGCAGTACTTC
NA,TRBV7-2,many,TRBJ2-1,CASSSWAYNEQFF,TGTGCCAGCAGCTCCTGGGCCTACAATGAGCAGTTCTTC
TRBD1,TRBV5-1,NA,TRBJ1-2,CASRYGQDPGYGYTF,TGCGCCAGCAGATATGGACAGGACCCAGGGTATGGCTACACCTTC
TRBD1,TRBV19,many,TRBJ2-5,CASSTTGGGKTQYF,TGTGCCAGTAGTACAACAGGGGGCGGAAAGACCCAGTACTTC
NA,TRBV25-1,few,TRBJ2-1,CASSESGLNNEQFF,TGTGCCAGCAGTGAATCGGGGTTAAACAATGAGCAGTTCTTC
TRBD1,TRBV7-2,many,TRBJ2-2,CASSFGTGASGTGELFF,TGTGCCAGCAGCTTCGGGACAGGGGCGTCAGGGACCGGGGAGCTGTTTTTT
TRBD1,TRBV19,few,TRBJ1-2,CASRTQGTENYGYTF,TGTGCCAGTAGGACCCAAGGGACAGAGAACTATGGCTACACCTTC
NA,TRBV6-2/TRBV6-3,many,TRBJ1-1,CASSLPGYTEAFF,TGTGCCAGCAGTTTGCCCGGGTACACTGAAGCTTTCTTT
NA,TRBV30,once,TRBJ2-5,CAWSAGGPQETQYF,TGTGCCTGGAGTGCGGGGGGCCCACAAGAGACCCAGTACTTC
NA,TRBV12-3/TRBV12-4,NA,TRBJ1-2,CASSLESLYGYTF,TGTGCCAGCAGTTTGGAGTCACTCTATGGCTACACCTTC
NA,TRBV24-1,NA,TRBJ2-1,CATSDPNRRADEQFF,TGTGCCACCAGTGATCCCAATAGGAGGGCGGATGAGCAGTTCTTC
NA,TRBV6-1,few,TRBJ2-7,CASSELHYEQYF,TGTGCCAGCAGTGAGCTCCACTACGAGCAGTACTTC
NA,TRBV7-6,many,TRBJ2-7,CASSLAKAVYEQYF,TGTGCCAGCAGCTTAGCCAAAGCGGTCTACGAGCAGTACTTC
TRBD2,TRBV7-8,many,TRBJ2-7,CASSPREGKLYEQYF,TGTGCCAGCAGCCCCCGGGAGGGAAAGTTGTACGAGCAGTACTTC
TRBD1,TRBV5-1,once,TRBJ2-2,CASRSDRVIGELFF,TGCGCCAGCCGATCCGACAGGGTTATCGGGGAGCTGTTTTTT
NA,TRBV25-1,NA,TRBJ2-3,CASSESRGEGDTQYF,TGTGCCAGCAGTGAATCAAGGGGGGAGGGAGATACGCAGTATTTT
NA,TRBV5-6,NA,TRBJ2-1,CASSLGESSSYNEQFF,TGTGCCAGCAGCTTGGGAGAATCTAGCTCCTACAATGAGCAGTTCTTC
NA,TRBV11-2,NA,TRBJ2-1,CASSLSVGPLGYNEQFF,TGTGCCAGCAGCTTATCGGTAGGCCCTCTTGGCTACAATGAGCAGTTCTTC
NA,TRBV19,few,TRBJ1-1,CATSLAGTDTEAFF,TGTGCCACCTCACTGGCGGGGACTGACACTGAAGCTTTCTTT
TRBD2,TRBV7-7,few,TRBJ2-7,CASSFGAGDQQYF,TGTGCTAGCAGCTTTGGGGCGGGGGACCAGCAGTACTTC
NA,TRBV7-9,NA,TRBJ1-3,CASSFGGENTIYF,TGTGCCAGCAGCTTCGGCGGAGAAAACACCATATATTTT
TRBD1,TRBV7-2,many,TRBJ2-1,CASSMDRGSYNEQFF,TGTGCCAGCAGCATGGACAGGGGAAGCTACAATGAGCAGTTCTTC
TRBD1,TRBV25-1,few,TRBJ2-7,CASSERGQGAEQYF,TGTGCCAGCAGTGAACGAGGACAGGGGGCCGAGCAGTACTTC
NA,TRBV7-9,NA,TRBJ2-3,CASFLGGPRTDTQYF,TGTGCCAGTTTTCTGGGGGGGCCGCGGACAGATACGCAGTATTTT
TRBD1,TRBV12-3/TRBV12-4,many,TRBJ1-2,CASSRTGGKNGYTF,TGTGCCAGCAGCCGGACAGGGGGCAAGAATGGCTACACCTTC
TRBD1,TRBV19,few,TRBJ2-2,CASFTRTGYTGELFF,TGTGCCAGTTTTACCCGGACAGGATACACCGGGGAGCTGTTTTTT
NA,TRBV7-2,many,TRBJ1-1,CASSPPGRIAEAFF,TGTGCCAGCAGCCCACCGGGCCGGATCGCTGAAGCTTTCTTT